One T cell receptor (beta chain) is described in this entry. Antigen specificity is unknown. Using immunoSEQ multiplex PCR, the repertoire was profiled, and TCRdb retains in-frame clones only, with some absent. The sample lists about 150,000 clones; about 92% were seen once. These data are taken from a study of T cell responses to AZD1222 COVID-19 vaccine. General study findings and limits: Unmutated regions of variants are reportedly targeted by nearly half of spike-specific TCRs. The donor cohort was predominantly white British with a female majority, and clonal diversity may have been underestimated. Seropositive at baseline were only six AZD1222 recipients.

This CDR3 is built from 14 residues. CDR1 SGHDT and CDR2 YYEEEE come from the germline V gene. Deletions cut 2 bases from V and 5 bases from J, with 13 bases between. This clonotype was sampled from an adult in good health. The rearrangement uses TRBV5-6 and TRBJ1-1, with TRBD1 as a possible D gene (6 bases). Sequences were derived from peripheral blood, sampled on day 0 of AZD1222 vaccination. The CDR3 here is CASSFGGRVTEAFF. As DNA, the CDR3 is TGTGCCAGCAGCTTTGGGGGGCGAGTGACTGAAGCTTTCTTT.